This T cell receptor (beta chain) was obtained from a study of T cell responses to AZD1222 COVID-19 vaccine. On this clone itself: Its antigen remains unidentified.

The repertoire was sequenced with immunoSEQ multiplex PCR; TCRdb's copy has only in-frame clones and lacks some. The table includes some 65,000 clones, around 79% detected once. Germline loops: CDR1 SGHDT, CDR2 YYEEEE. The junction had 6 bases not matched to a gene; V was cut back by 3 bases and J by 6 bases. The CDR3 consists of 14 residues. Study findings and constraints: Across the whole spike, CD4 TCRs peaked at regions 160-218 and 743-854. Rises in breadth and depth of Spike-specific TCRs came after two AZD1222 doses. Donors were largely white British and mainly female; clonal diversity was possibly underestimated.

This chain uses TRBV5-6 with TRBJ1-2; 9 bases are a match to TRBD1. This clonotype was obtained from an adult in good health. This material consisted of peripheral blood, taken on day 0 of MenACWY control vaccination. This CDR3 is CASSSGQGRNGYTF. In DNA form, the CDR3 reads TGTGCCAGCAGCTCCGGACAGGGGAGAAATGGCTACACCTTC.